Sequencing of this T cell receptor (beta chain) was carried out in a study of cytomegalovirus exposure and HLA in healthy donors (dated by TCRdb to the late 2010s). Regarding the study in general: The roughly 670 repertoires of the first cohort and the roughly 120 validation repertoires were produced on the same platform, according to a later analysis. A separate validation cohort of 100 to 150 different subjects was used in addition to the roughly 720-subject first cohort. To predict cytomegalovirus infection status, the study combined high-throughput TCR immunosequencing, statistical association of individual TCRs with disease status, and machine learning. The study was designed to test whether signatures of past pathogen exposure could be identified by cataloging public T cell receptors.

Overall study outcomes, separate from this receptor: The classifier was reported to diagnose cytomegalovirus status with high specificity and sensitivity in both the original cohort and the validation cohort. It was suggested by the authors that the approach could potentially be generalized to other disease states and immunological phenotypes. The validation cohort had no HLA typing available for a later analysis, so co-occurrence within that cohort was assessed over all 130 or so repertoires. Most TCR sequences were observed very rarely across donors, whereas some public TCRs were present in many individuals. Three of the identified cytomegalovirus-associated TCR beta chains were confirmed in vitro to be specific for cytomegalovirus antigens. In the study, some 160 TCR beta chains were listed as associated with cytomegalovirus. A later analysis found that TCRs clustered in the first cohort also tended to co-occur in the approximately 120 validation repertoires, with more than 90% of cluster scores above 0.

For this clone: The antigen it binds to is not known. No clone much larger than this one lies a single base away; base qualities are absent.

Donors formed part of the validation cohort, which comprised 120 subjects and was distinct from the first cohort of several hundred subjects. The library was produced with the immunoSEQ multiplex PCR assay. Processing in the source paper ran as follows. A statistical classification framework was built to diagnose cytomegalovirus status from the catalog of TCR beta chain sequences. TCRdb retrieved this table from immuneACCESS and kept in-frame rearrangements only. Not all clones are present; in checked studies, unresolved V genes account for under half, and no reason is known for the remainder. That table gives V, J and clone size, and the DNA gave D and trimming. This sample lists almost 75,000 clones; around 85% were detected once. The ten most abundant clones make up 3% of the sample. The CDR3 sequence holds 13 residues, the cysteine and phenylalanine included. Only the CDR3 part of the read is kept: 39 bases, read in frame from the first base.

The sample taken for sequencing was PBMCs. The sequence was obtained from a man aged 30 to 45 in good health and CMV-seronegative. Here the chain combines TRBV1 and TRBJ2-5; whether TRBD2, the table's D call, matches the DNA was not checked. TRBV1 is labeled a pseudogene. The CDR3 protein sequence reads: CTSSQDLSGTQYF. Here is the DNA: TGCACCAGCAGCCAAGATCTATCGGGGACCCAGTACTTC.